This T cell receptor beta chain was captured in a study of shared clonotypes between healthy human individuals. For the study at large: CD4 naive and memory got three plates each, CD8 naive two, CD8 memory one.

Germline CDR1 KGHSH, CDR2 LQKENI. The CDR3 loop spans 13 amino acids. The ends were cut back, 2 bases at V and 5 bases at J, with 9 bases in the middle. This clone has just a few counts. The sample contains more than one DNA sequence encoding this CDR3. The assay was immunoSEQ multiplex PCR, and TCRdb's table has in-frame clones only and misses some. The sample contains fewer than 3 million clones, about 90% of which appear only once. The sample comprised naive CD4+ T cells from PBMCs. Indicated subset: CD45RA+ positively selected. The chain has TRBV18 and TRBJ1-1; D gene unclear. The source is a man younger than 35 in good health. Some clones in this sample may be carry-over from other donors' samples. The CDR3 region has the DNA TGTGCCAGCTCACCAGGAGAAGGGACTGAAGCTTTCTTT. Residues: CASSPGEGTEAFF.